This entry is about one T cell receptor (beta chain). Antigen specificity is unknown. The beta constant-region primer was an equimolar mix of two oligonucleotides covering TRBC1 and TRBC2. A 12-nucleotide UMI and the SP2 primer were added to the cDNA 3' end by oligonucleotide ligation. Four rounds of PCR amplified the ligated cDNA using nested alpha and beta constant-region primers plus SP2. In TCRdb, the UMI-ligation and nested PCR reads were re-called with MiXCR into one record per CDR3 protein. The sample lists 120,000 to 150,000 distinct CDR3 sequences; over 15% were seen once. This entry is derived from a study of naive and memory T cell subsets. Overall study results and limits: TCR abundance followed a power law differing between naive and memory subsets. Gini index rose across naive, CM, EM and EMRA in CD4 and CD8.

Per germline, CDR1 SGHNT and CDR2 YYREEE (reference sequence). CDR3 length: 15 residues. Between the trimmed V and J ends, which lost 4 bases and 2 bases, there was a span of 15 bases. This TCR was recovered from a human donor in good health. Sequencing input: naive CD4+ T cells from blood. V and J are TRBV5-4 and TRBJ2-5; a possible D gene is TRBD1 (6 bases). The DNA for the CDR3 is TGTGCCAGCAGCCCTGACAGGCGAACTCAAGAGACCCAGTACTTC. This translates into CASSPDRRTQETQYF.